These T cell receptor beta chains were read from a single sample in a study of cytomegalovirus exposure and HLA in healthy donors. Sequenced by immunoSEQ multiplex PCR; TCRdb stores in-frame clones only, minus some. Of around 140,000 clones listed, 75% to 90% are singletons. The sample taken for sequencing was PBMCs. The receptors shown here come from a woman between 25 and 40 years old in good health and CMV-seronegative. The CDR3 runs from the conserved cysteine through the conserved F or W. The D gene is left open where the match is weak. A row's size may be missing; if present it is once, few, many or a size class.

DNA: TGTGCCAGCCGGGGGGCGAGTTCCTACAATGAGCAGTTCTTC
CDR3: CASRGASSYNEQFF
size: few
V: TRBV28
J: TRBJ2-1
D: -

DNA: TGTGCCAGCAGCTCGGGGACACAACAAGAGACCCAGTACTTC
CDR3: CASSSGTQQETQYF
size: -
V: TRBV5-4
J: TRBJ2-5
D: -

DNA: TGTGCCTGGAGTTCACAAGTCGGGGTCTACACCTTC
CDR3: CAWSSQVGVYTF
size: -
V: TRBV30
J: TRBJ1-2
D: -

DNA: TGTGCCAGCAGGCAGGTGGATGAGCAGTTCTTC
CDR3: CASRQVDEQFF
size: -
V: TRBV2
J: TRBJ2-1
D: -

DNA: TGTGCCAGCAGTTCTCTTTCTAGCGCTAGCACAGATACGCAGTATTTT
CDR3: CASSSLSSASTDTQYF
size: -
V: TRBV27
J: TRBJ2-3
D: -

DNA: TGTGCCAGCTCTCCCCAGGGGGGAGGCTATGGCTACACCTTC
CDR3: CASSPQGGGYGYTF
size: -
V: TRBV18
J: TRBJ1-2
D: TRBD1

DNA: TGTGCCAGCTCACCCGGGACACCTTGGAATTCACCCCTCCACTTT
CDR3: CASSPGTPWNSPLHF
size: -
V: TRBV18
J: TRBJ1-6
D: -

DNA: TGTGCCAGCAGCTACATCGGAGGGGCAGGGAATGAGCAGTTCTTC
CDR3: CASSYIGGAGNEQFF
size: -
V: TRBV7-2
J: TRBJ2-1
D: -

DNA: TGTGCCAGTAGTCCTCGTTCGGGACTCCAGAGCAATCAGCCCCAGCATTTT
CDR3: CASSPRSGLQSNQPQHF
size: -
V: TRBV19
J: TRBJ1-5
D: -

DNA: TGTGCCAGCAGTGACACCGGGGTCCATGAGCAGTTCTTC
CDR3: CASSDTGVHEQFF
size: -
V: TRBV2
J: TRBJ2-1
D: -

DNA: TGTGCCATCAGTGAGGGCGGACTCGGCAATCAGCCCCAGCATTTT
CDR3: CAISEGGLGNQPQHF
size: -
V: TRBV10-3
J: TRBJ1-5
D: -

DNA: TGTGCCTGGAGTATTTCACAGGATGATGGCTACACCTTC
CDR3: CAWSISQDDGYTF
size: -
V: TRBV30
J: TRBJ1-2
D: -

DNA: TGTGCCAGCACCGCAACCGGGGGGCGGATGGACACTGAAGCTTTCTTT
CDR3: CASTATGGRMDTEAFF
size: -
V: TRBV9
J: TRBJ1-1
D: -

DNA: TGTGCCAGCAGCCCTACAGGGAATCTTAACACTGAAGCTTTCTTT
CDR3: CASSPTGNLNTEAFF
size: once
V: TRBV7-9
J: TRBJ1-1
D: -

DNA: TGTGCCAGCAGCTCCCCTAGCGGGGGGGGGTACTACGAGCAGTACTTC
CDR3: CASSSPSGGGYYEQYF
size: -
V: TRBV5-4
J: TRBJ2-7
D: TRBD2

DNA: TGTGCCAGTAGTATAGTGATGGGACAGGGATCCGAGACCCAGTACTTC
CDR3: CASSIVMGQGSETQYF
size: -
V: TRBV19
J: TRBJ2-5
D: TRBD1

DNA: TGTGCCTGGAGTACTCGGGGGGTGAACACTGAAGCTTTCTTT
CDR3: CAWSTRGVNTEAFF
size: -
V: TRBV30
J: TRBJ1-1
D: -

DNA: TGTGCCAGCAGCTTTAGTAGCGGGAGGGCCAGTGTTGGCTACGAGCAGTACTTC
CDR3: CASSFSSGRASVGYEQYF
size: -
V: TRBV7-9
J: TRBJ2-7
D: TRBD2

DNA: TGTGCCAGCAGACCTACAGGGGACTACTATGGCTACACCTTC
CDR3: CASRPTGDYYGYTF
size: -
V: TRBV6-5
J: TRBJ1-2
D: TRBD1

DNA: TGTGCCAGCAGCCGGTCTAGCGGGAGGCCGTACAATGAGCAGTTCTTC
CDR3: CASSRSSGRPYNEQFF
size: once
V: TRBV28
J: TRBJ2-1
D: TRBD2

DNA: TGTGCCAGCAGCTCCTATACCGGGACTGTCTACTCCTACGAGCAGTACTTC
CDR3: CASSSYTGTVYSYEQYF
size: -
V: TRBV11-2
J: TRBJ2-7
D: -

DNA: TGTGCCATCGAGGCGGGGACAGCGAACACCGGGGAGCTGTTTTTT
CDR3: CAIEAGTANTGELFF
size: -
V: TRBV10-3
J: TRBJ2-2
D: -

DNA: TGTGCCAGTAGTGAACGGACAGGGGTGGAAAATGAAAAACTGTTTTTT
CDR3: CASSERTGVENEKLFF
size: -
V: TRBV19
J: TRBJ1-4
D: TRBD1

DNA: TGTGCCAGTAGTATCCGGACAGACCAAGAGACCCAGTACTTC
CDR3: CASSIRTDQETQYF
size: -
V: TRBV19
J: TRBJ2-5
D: -

DNA: TGTGCCAGTAGTGACGGACTACCGAACTACAATGAGCAGTTCTTC
CDR3: CASSDGLPNYNEQFF
size: -
V: TRBV19
J: TRBJ2-1
D: -

DNA: TGTGCCAGCAGCGAGTCCGACAGCTACAATGAGCAGTTCTTC
CDR3: CASSESDSYNEQFF
size: once
V: TRBV7-9
J: TRBJ2-1
D: -

DNA: TGTGCCAGCAGCTTGAGCAGGGCCCCCTATAATTCACCCCTCCACTTT
CDR3: CASSLSRAPYNSPLHF
size: -
V: TRBV5-6
J: TRBJ1-6
D: -

DNA: TGTGCCAGTAGTACCATGGACAGGGGGCCGAACACTGAAGCTTTCTTT
CDR3: CASSTMDRGPNTEAFF
size: -
V: TRBV19
J: TRBJ1-1
D: TRBD1

DNA: TGCAGCGTTGTGGAGACAGGGGCCTACGAGCAGTACTTC
CDR3: CSVVETGAYEQYF
size: few
V: TRBV29-1
J: TRBJ2-7
D: TRBD1

DNA: TGTGCCAGCAGTACCGGGACAGGCCCCTACAATGAGCAGTTCTTC
CDR3: CASSTGTGPYNEQFF
size: once
V: TRBV28
J: TRBJ2-1
D: TRBD1

DNA: TGTGCCTGGGAGGGGGGACAGGGCACAAATACGCAGTATTTT
CDR3: CAWEGGQGTNTQYF
size: -
V: TRBV30
J: TRBJ2-3
D: TRBD1

DNA: TGTGCCAGCGGAATTAGACAGGGGGCTGGGGAGACCCAGTACTTC
CDR3: CASGIRQGAGETQYF
size: many
V: TRBV6-6
J: TRBJ2-5
D: TRBD1

DNA: TGTGCCAGTTTATCCGGGACTAGGGACTCCTACACCGGGGAGCTGTTTTTT
CDR3: CASLSGTRDSYTGELFF
size: -
V: TRBV19
J: TRBJ2-2
D: TRBD2

DNA: TGCGCCAGCAGCTTGCCCCCCGGACAGGGGGGTACAGATACGCAGTATTTT
CDR3: CASSLPPGQGGTDTQYF
size: -
V: TRBV5-1
J: TRBJ2-3
D: TRBD1

DNA: TGCGCCAGCAGCCAAGATGGGGCAGGGGGCATCGCCAACACCGGGGAGCTGTTTTTT
CDR3: CASSQDGAGGIANTGELFF
size: -
V: TRBV4-1
J: TRBJ2-2
D: TRBD1

DNA: TGTGCCAGCAGCGCAGCGGGGGGGCCCGGGGAGCTGTTTTTT
CDR3: CASSAAGGPGELFF
size: -
V: TRBV9
J: TRBJ2-2
D: TRBD2

DNA: TGTGCCAGTAGCCAGACTAGCGGGAGCCGAGGTTACGAGCAGTACTTC
CDR3: CASSQTSGSRGYEQYF
size: -
V: TRBV19
J: TRBJ2-7
D: TRBD2

DNA: TGTGCCAGCAGTGCTAGCGGGAGCGCCACCGGGGAGCTGTTTTTT
CDR3: CASSASGSATGELFF
size: -
V: TRBV2
J: TRBJ2-2
D: TRBD2

DNA: TGTGCCAGCTCTCCCTCACTTACCTACGAGCAGTACTTC
CDR3: CASSPSLTYEQYF
size: -
V: TRBV18
J: TRBJ2-7
D: -

DNA: TGCGCCAGCAGCTTGGCTAGCGGAGGGGAGACCCAGTACTTC
CDR3: CASSLASGGETQYF
size: -
V: TRBV5-1
J: TRBJ2-5
D: TRBD2

DNA: TGTGCCAGTAGAGGGACAGGGAGGACTGAAGCTTTCTTT
CDR3: CASRGTGRTEAFF
size: -
V: TRBV19
J: TRBJ1-1
D: TRBD1

DNA: TGTGCCAGCACCCGGGACTGGGGTAACGAGCAGTACTTC
CDR3: CASTRDWGNEQYF
size: -
V: TRBV2
J: TRBJ2-7
D: -

DNA: TGTGCCAGCAGTTACTCAATAACAGGGGACACTGAAGCTTTCTTT
CDR3: CASSYSITGDTEAFF
size: few
V: TRBV6-5
J: TRBJ1-1
D: TRBD1

DNA: TGTTCCAGCAGCAACGGACGAGCCGGTCGGGGTGAAAAACTGTTTTTT
CDR3: CSSSNGRAGRGEKLFF
size: -
V: TRBV7-9
J: TRBJ1-4
D: -

DNA: TGTGCCACCAGCAGAGATTACGGACAGGCCCTAAATCAGCCCCAGCATTTT
CDR3: CATSRDYGQALNQPQHF
size: -
V: TRBV15
J: TRBJ1-5
D: TRBD1

DNA: TGCGCCAGCAGCCAAGATCAGGGCGTCCTAGTGCAGTATTTT
CDR3: CASSQDQGVLVQYF
size: -
V: TRBV4-3
J: TRBJ2-3
D: -

DNA: TGTGCCAGCAGCTTCATGGAGACCGGGGAGCTGTTTTTT
CDR3: CASSFMETGELFF
size: -
V: TRBV7-2
J: TRBJ2-2
D: -

DNA: TGTGCCAGCAGCTTACAGACAGGAGTATACGAGCAGTACTTC
CDR3: CASSLQTGVYEQYF
size: -
V: TRBV12-1
J: TRBJ2-7
D: -

DNA: TGTGCCAGCACGTGGCGGGGGGACAATGAGCAGTTCTTC
CDR3: CASTWRGDNEQFF
size: -
V: TRBV6-6
J: TRBJ2-1
D: TRBD2

DNA: TGTGCCAGCAGTTACTCCCAGGGCAATTCACCCCTCCACTTT
CDR3: CASSYSQGNSPLHF
size: -
V: TRBV6-6
J: TRBJ1-6
D: -

DNA: TGTGCCAGCTCACCTTCGTTGTCGTCGGGAGAAGCTTTCTTT
CDR3: CASSPSLSSGEAFF
size: -
V: TRBV18
J: TRBJ1-1
D: -

DNA: TGCAGCGTCCGGGGGGACGGATCTTTCCGGACCGGGGAGCTGTTTTTT
CDR3: CSVRGDGSFRTGELFF
size: -
V: TRBV29-1
J: TRBJ2-2
D: TRBD2

DNA: TGTGCCAGCAGCTTAACGCGTAGCACTGAAGCTTTCTTT
CDR3: CASSLTRSTEAFF
size: -
V: TRBV7-2
J: TRBJ1-1
D: -